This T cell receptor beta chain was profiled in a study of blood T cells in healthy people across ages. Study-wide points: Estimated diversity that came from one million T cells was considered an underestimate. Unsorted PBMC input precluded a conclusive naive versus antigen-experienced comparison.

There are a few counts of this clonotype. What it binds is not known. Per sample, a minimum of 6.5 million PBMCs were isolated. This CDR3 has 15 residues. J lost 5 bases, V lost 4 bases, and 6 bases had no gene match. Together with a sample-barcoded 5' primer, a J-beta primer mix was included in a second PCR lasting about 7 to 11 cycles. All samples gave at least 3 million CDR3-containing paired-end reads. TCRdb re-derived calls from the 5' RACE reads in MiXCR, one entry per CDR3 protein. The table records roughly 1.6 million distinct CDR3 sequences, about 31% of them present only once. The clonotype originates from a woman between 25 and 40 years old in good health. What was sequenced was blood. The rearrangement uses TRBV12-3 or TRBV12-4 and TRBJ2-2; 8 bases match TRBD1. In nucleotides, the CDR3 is TGTGCCAGCAGTTCGAACAGGGGGAGAACCGGGGAGCTGTTTTTT. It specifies CASSSNRGRTGELFF.